These T cell receptor beta chains were read from a single sample in a study of T cell responses to AZD1222 COVID-19 vaccine. Assay: immunoSEQ multiplex PCR; the TCRdb copy retains only in-frame clones and omits some. This table has about 100,000 clones, less than 90% appearing once. Sequences were derived from peripheral blood, sampled on day 0 of AZD1222 vaccination. Source of these receptors: an adult in good health. Both conserved end residues are part of each CDR3. A D gene is named only where the DNA matches it firmly. Clone sizes are given selectively: once, few, many, or a class where the clone is expanded.

>.|TRBV5-6|TRBD2|TRBJ2-7|14
TGTGCCAGCAGCTTGGAGCTAGCGGGAGTCGAGCAGTACTTC
CASSLELAGVEQYF
>.|TRBV15|.|TRBJ1-1|15
TGTGCCACCAGCTTCGCCTGGGGGAGTGGCACTGAAGCTTTCTTT
CATSFAWGSGTEAFF
>.|TRBV23-1|.|TRBJ1-1|15
TGCGCCAGCAGTCAGCTCGGGCGGGTGGGCACTGAAGCTTTCTTT
CASSQLGRVGTEAFF
>.|TRBV7-9|.|TRBJ2-3|14
TGTGCCAGCAGCATGGGACTTCGCACAGATACGCAGTATTTT
CASSMGLRTDTQYF
>.|TRBV6-4|.|TRBJ2-2|14
TGTGCCAGCAGTGAGGGACTTAACACCGGGGAGCTGTTTTTT
CASSEGLNTGELFF
>.|TRBV19|.|TRBJ1-5|15
TGTGCCAGTACCCCTGGAGGACTCCTCGACCAGCCCCAGCATTTT
CASTPGGLLDQPQHF
>.|TRBV2|.|TRBJ2-7|14
TGTGCCAGCAGTGAAACAGGGCCTACCTACGAGCAGTACTTC
CASSETGPTYEQYF
>.|TRBV5-1|TRBD2|TRBJ2-5|13
TGCGCCAGCAGCCCGGGGGGGCGTGAGACCCAGTACTTC
CASSPGGRETQYF
>.|TRBV28|TRBD1|TRBJ1-5|16
TGTGCCAGCAGTACCGGGACAGATACCCACAATCAGCCCCAGCATTTT
CASSTGTDTHNQPQHF
>.|TRBV5-6|TRBD1|TRBJ1-4|18
TGTGCCAGCAGCACCCTCAGCCGCAGGGGGCCCGATAGTGAAAAACTGTTTTTT
CASSTLSRRGPDSEKLFF
>.|TRBV5-1|TRBD2|TRBJ2-2|16
TGCGCCAGCAGCCCAGGACTAGCGGGCAACACCGGGGAGCTGTTTTTT
CASSPGLAGNTGELFF
>.|TRBV5-1|TRBD2|TRBJ2-1|17
TGCGCCAGCAGCTTGGGGACTAGCGGGATCATCTTCAATGAGCAGTTCTTC
CASSLGTSGIIFNEQFF
>.|TRBV9|TRBD2|TRBJ2-2|15
TGTGCCAGCAGCGTAGAAGCGGGGATAACCGGGGAGCTGTTTTTT
CASSVEAGITGELFF
>.|TRBV5-1|.|TRBJ1-1|17
TGCGCCAGCAGCTTTGGAGGCACCGGCGGAATGAACACTGAAGCTTTCTTT
CASSFGGTGGMNTEAFF
>.|TRBV11-2|.|TRBJ2-2|12
TGTGCCAGCAGCAGGAACACCGGGGAGCTGTTTTTT
CASSRNTGELFF
>.|TRBV20-1|TRBD1|TRBJ1-5|15
TGCAGTGCTAGTAAAGGCCAGGGGGGACTCAAACCCCAGCATTTT
CSASKGQGGLKPQHF
>.|TRBV28|.|TRBJ2-3|17
TGTGCCAGCAGTCCCCCCCAGGGCGGGTTGAGCACAGATACGCAGTATTTT
CASSPPQGGLSTDTQYF
>.|TRBV5-4|.|TRBJ2-1|11
TGTGCCAGCAGCTTCCCCGGGGAGCAGTTCTTC
CASSFPGEQFF
>.|TRBV2|.|TRBJ1-3|13
TGTGCCAGCGCCGGGACGGGGGGAAACACCATATATTTT
CASAGTGGNTIYF
>once|TRBV5-1|TRBD2|TRBJ2-3|18
TGCGCCAGCAGCTTGGAACCGGGAGGGTTCGGGGGCACAGATACGCAGTATTTT
CASSLEPGGFGGTDTQYF
>.|TRBV28|.|TRBJ2-7|16
TGTGCCAGCAGTTTCGGGTCAACTGCTAATTCCTACGAGCAGTACTTC
CASSFGSTANSYEQYF
>.|TRBV10-2|TRBD1|TRBJ2-7|16
TGCGCCAGCAGCTATATACCGGGACAGGGGGCCCACGAGCAGTACTTC
CASSYIPGQGAHEQYF
>few|TRBV11-1|.|TRBJ2-1|16
TGTGCCAGCAGCTTAGTGCCATGGCCAAATGTCGGTGAGCAGTTCTTC
CASSLVPWPNVGEQFF
>once|TRBV7-3|.|TRBJ2-3|13
TGTGCCAGCAGCTTAACTGGGGGGGATACGCAGTATTTT
CASSLTGGDTQYF
>.|TRBV5-5|.|TRBJ1-3|14
TGTGCCAGCAGCTCCGTAAGCTCTGGAAACACCATATATTTT
CASSSVSSGNTIYF
>once|TRBV5-8|.|TRBJ1-4|14
TGTGCCAGCAGCTTGCGGCAGGTGGGAGAAAAACTGTTTTTT
CASSLRQVGEKLFF
>.|TRBV5-5|.|TRBJ1-2|15
TGTGCCAGCAGCTTGGGGGACGAAGCTCTCTATGGCTACACCTTC
CASSLGDEALYGYTF
>.|TRBV9|TRBD2|TRBJ2-7|19
TGTGCCAGCAGCCCCCTGACCGACGGGACTAGCAACCGTATCTACGAGCAGTACTTC
CASSPLTDGTSNRIYEQYF
>once|TRBV5-1|TRBD1|TRBJ2-7|13
TGCGCCAGCAGCCCACAGGGGTCCTACGAGCAGTACTTC
CASSPQGSYEQYF
>few|TRBV6-1|.|TRBJ1-5|15
TGTGCCAGCAGTGAACCAGAGGATAGCAATCAGCCCCAGCATTTT
CASSEPEDSNQPQHF
>.|TRBV18|.|TRBJ1-2|16
TGTGCCAGCTCACCACGGCAGGAGGGGGACTCTCTAAGGCACACCTTC
CASSPRQEGDSLRHTF
>.|TRBV10-3|TRBD1|TRBJ2-7|15
TGTGCCACAGGACAGGGCGGGTCAAGCTCCTACGAGCAGTACTTC
CATGQGGSSSYEQYF
>.|TRBV5-1|TRBD1|TRBJ1-1|15
TGCGCCAGCAGCTTGATCAGGGGGCGTGGGACTGAAGCTTTCTTT
CASSLIRGRGTEAFF
>.|TRBV27|TRBD2|TRBJ2-5|15
TGTGCCAGCACTACTAGCGGGATCGGTTGGGAGACCCAGTACTTC
CASTTSGIGWETQYF
>.|TRBV2|.|TRBJ1-5|14
TGTGCCAGCAGTGTCACCGGGAGCAATCAGCCCCAGCATTTT
CASSVTGSNQPQHF
>.|TRBV30|.|TRBJ1-5|10
TGTGCCTGTGGAGTCCAGCCCCAGCATTTT
CACGVQPQHF
>.|TRBV21-1|.|TRBJ2-6|14
TGTGCCAGCAGCCGTAGGTTTAGGGCCAACGTCCTGACTTTC
CASSRRFRANVLTF
>.|TRBV21-1|.|TRBJ2-1|18
TGTGCCAGCAGTTGTCTAGCGGGAGGGCCACCCTCCTACAATGAGCAGTTCTTC
CASSCLAGGPPSYNEQFF
>.|TRBV14|.|TRBJ1-6|15
TGTGCCAGCAGCCAAGTAACGACAGACAATTCACCCCTCCACTTT
CASSQVTTDNSPLHF
>.|TRBV23-1|.|TRBJ1-1|14
TGCGCCAGCAGTCCTTTTCCTCCCCCGGGCGAAGCTTTCTTT
CASSPFPPPGEAFF
>.|TRBV18|TRBD2|TRBJ2-2|18
TGTGCCAGCTCACCGTCCTCCGGAAGCGGGAGGGCCTTCGGGGAGCTGTTTTTT
CASSPSSGSGRAFGELFF
>.|TRBV18|TRBD1|TRBJ1-5|14
TGTGCCAGCTCACCCGACAGGGGCAATCAGCCCCAGCATTTT
CASSPDRGNQPQHF
>.|TRBV28|.|TRBJ1-5|14
TGTGCCACACGGACTCAGGGTTCCAATCAGCCCCAGCATTTT
CATRTQGSNQPQHF
>.|TRBV7-2|TRBD1|TRBJ1-5|14
TGTGCCAGCAGCTCACGGGACAGGAATCAGCCCCAGCATTTT
CASSSRDRNQPQHF
>.|TRBV2|TRBD2|TRBJ2-1|19
TGTGCCAGCAGTGAAGCGCTCCCAGCCGGGACTAGCGGGAGCAATGAGCAGTTCTTC
CASSEALPAGTSGSNEQFF
>few|TRBV7-8|.|TRBJ1-2|15
TGTGCCAGCAGCTTAGGCGGGGGGCGCTTCTCTGGCTACACCTTC
CASSLGGGRFSGYTF